Each of the 21 T cell receptor beta chains below was sequenced from the same sample in a study of CD8 T cells in Susac syndrome. Reverse transcription of roughly 0.5 to 1 ug RNA used random hexamers. In TCRdb, the immunoSEQ multiplex PCR reads were re-called with MiXCR into one record per CDR3 protein. The sample lists about 100,000 distinct CDR3 sequences; about 95% were seen once. Specimen: CD8+ T cells from PBMCs. The receptors were sampled from a human donor with Susac syndrome.

This clonotype was seen just once. This rearrangement joins TRBV15 to TRBJ2-3; 7 bases agree with TRBD2. The junction had 13 bases not matched to a gene; V was cut back by 0 bases and J by 4 bases. The CDR3 runs 18 residues. Germline V gives CDR1 LNHNV, CDR2 YYDKDF (reference sequence). The CDR3 loop is CATSRDRNFAGVADTQYF. In DNA form, the CDR3 reads TGTGCCACCAGCAGAGATCGCAATTTTGCGGGAGTGGCAGATACGCAGTATTTT.

The chain links TRBV13 to TRBJ2-3; possibly TRBD2 for D (5 bases). Germline V gene sequence: CDR1 PRHDT, CDR2 FYEKMQ (reference sequence). Trimming removed 7 bases at V and 2 bases at J, with 16 bases between. The CDR3 runs to 15 residues. CDR3 sequence reads: CASTREGANTDTQYF. CDR3 nucleotide sequence: TGTGCCAGCACCCGAGAGGGCGCGAACACAGATACGCAGTATTTT. Complete variable domain (other parts from reference TRBV13 and TRBJ2-3): AAGVIQSPRHLIKEKRETATLKCYPIPRHDTVYWYQQGPGQDPQFLISFYEKMQSDKGSIPDRFSAQQFSDYHSELNMSSLELGDSALYFCASTREGANTDTQYFGPGTRLTVL.

This sequence joins TRBV29-1 and TRBJ2-7; TRBD2 is a possible D gene (5 bases). The V end lost 4 bases, the J end lost 0 bases, and 13 bases lay between the germline ends. The CDR3 contains 14 residues. From germline, CDR1 is SQVTM and CDR2 ANQGSEA. The CDR3 protein is CSVAEGRFSYEQYF. The CDR3 coding sequence is TGCAGCGTTGCAGAGGGTCGTTTCTCCTACGAGCAGTACTTC.

The DNA for the CDR3 is TGTGCCAGCCGGGGTATTCAGATTGTTGAAAAACTGTTTTTT. It translates to CASRGIQIVEKLFF. This rearrangement joins TRBV2 to TRBJ1-4, with D hard to call. The germline CDR1 and CDR2 sequences are SNHLY and FYNNEI. The V gene lost 8 bases and the J gene lost 7 bases, with 17 bases spanning the gap. This CDR3 is built from 14 residues.

The rearrangement joins TRBV5-1 to TRBJ2-7, with D tentatively TRBD2 (5 bases). Trimming left V 2 bases short and J 5 bases short, with 8 bases between. The CDR3 length is 12 residues. Germline V lookup: CDR1 SGHRS, CDR2 YFSETQ. In DNA form, the CDR3 reads TGCGCCAGCAGCTTTGACGGGGACGAGCAGTACTTC. It yields the protein CASSFDGDEQYF.

This chain uses TRBV7-9 with TRBJ2-7; no firm D call. Trimming left V 5 bases short and J 3 bases short, with 17 bases between. Germline CDR1 reads SEHNR; CDR2 reads FQNEAQ (reference sequence). The CDR3 is 15 residues long. The CDR3 DNA is TGTGCCAGCAGCCCCGACCTAATCGCGGACTACGAGCAGTACTTC. It yields the protein CASSPDLIADYEQYF.

The chain uses TRBV27 and TRBJ2-7, with D unclear. Germline lookup yields CDR1 MNHEY and CDR2 SMNVEV (reference sequence). V was pared by 2 bases and J by 2 bases, with 7 bases between. The CDR3 sequence is 13 residues long. DNA for the CDR3: TGTGCCAGCAGTTTAGTAAGCGCCTACGAGCAGTACTTC. It is translated as CASSLVSAYEQYF.

The J gene is TRBJ1-1, the V gene TRBV29-1, with TRBD1 as a possible D gene (5 bases). Germline assignment: CDR1 SQVTM and CDR2 ANQGSEA. V lost 0 bases and J 3 bases, leaving 8 bases between the germline ends. The CDR3 totals 13 residues. Here the CDR3 reads CSVEEGLYTEAFF. In nucleotides, the CDR3 is TGCAGCGTTGAAGAGGGGCTGTACACTGAAGCTTTCTTT.

The chain recombines TRBV15 with TRBJ1-1; no definite D call. Trimming removed 1 base from V and 2 bases from J, with 5 bases in between. This CDR3 spans 13 amino acids. Germline V lookup: CDR1 LNHNV, CDR2 YYDKDF (reference sequence). The CDR3 loop is CATSRGGNTEAFF. The CDR3 DNA sequence: TGTGCCACCAGCAGAGGAGGAAACACTGAAGCTTTCTTT. Full variable domain (missing parts from reference TRBV15 and TRBJ1-1): DAMVIQNPRYQVTQFGKPVTLSCSQTLNHNVMYWYQQKSSQAPKLLFHYYDKDFNNEADTPDNFQSRRPNTSFCFLDIRSPGLGDTAMYLCATSRGGNTEAFFGQGTRLTVV.

This clonotype was seen only once. The genes are TRBV19 and TRBJ2-4; D gene unclear. There are 15 residues in the CDR3. Germline V CDR1 and CDR2: LNHDA, SQIVND (reference sequence). V gave up 4 bases and J gave up 6 bases, with 16 bases separating them. The CDR3 bases are TGTGCCAGTAGTACCGAGTTCGGGTTTATAAACATTCAGTACTTC. This encodes CASSTEFGFINIQYF.

This clonotype was detected only once. This sequence joins TRBV27 and TRBJ1-4; possibly TRBD1 for D (5 bases). Trimming pared 5 bases from V and 8 bases from J, leaving 15 bases between. Looked up from germline, CDR1 is MNHEY and CDR2 is SMNVEV (reference sequence). The CDR3 length is 14 residues. CDR3: CASSERGHKEKLFF. The CDR3 bases are TGTGCCAGCAGTGAGAGGGGTCACAAAGAAAAACTGTTTTTT.

The chain has TRBV6-5 and TRBJ1-1; D may be TRBD1 (5 bases). Germline V gene sequence: CDR1 MNHEY, CDR2 SVGAGI. This CDR3 region has 12 residues. V was pared by 8 bases and J by 6 bases, with 13 bases between. In DNA, the CDR3 is TGTGCCAGCGGCAGGGACGGCGCTGAAGCTTTCTTT. Its translation: CASGRDGAEAFF.

V and J are TRBV11-2 and TRBJ1-1; no definite D call. The CDR3 extends over 14 amino acids. Germline CDR1 SGHAT, CDR2 FQNNGV. The V end lost 3 bases, the J end lost 1 base, and 9 bases lay between the germline ends. The CDR3 reads CASSFWRENTEAFF. In DNA, the CDR3 is TGTGCCAGCAGCTTTTGGAGGGAGAACACTGAAGCTTTCTTT.

A single count supports this clonotype. The rearrangement joins TRBV15 to TRBJ2-1; D possibly corresponds to TRBD1 (6 bases). The CDR3 has 14 residues. The V gene's germline CDR1 is LNHNV and CDR2 YYDKDF (reference sequence). The V end lost 0 bases, the J end lost 6 bases, and 9 bases lay between the germline ends. The CDR3 is CATSRDTGPNEQFF. The CDR3 nucleotides are TGTGCCACCAGCAGAGATACAGGGCCCAATGAGCAGTTCTTC.

The V gene is TRBV5-1, the J gene TRBJ1-5; D uncertain. Per the germline V gene, CDR1 is SGHRS and CDR2 is YFSETQ. This CDR3 comprises 14 residues. Trimming took 4 bases from V and 6 from J, leaving 14 bases between them. Here the CDR3 reads CASSPRGNGQPQHF. CDR3 nucleotide sequence: TGCGCCAGCAGCCCCAGAGGAAACGGTCAGCCCCAGCATTTT.

This rearrangement joins TRBV7-9 to TRBJ2-5, with D possibly matching TRBD1 (5 bases). Germline V gene lookup returns CDR1 SEHNR and CDR2 FQNEAQ (reference sequence). Trimming stripped 7 bases from V and 7 bases from J, with 13 bases between. This CDR3 is 12 amino acids long. The CDR3 here is CASKRVGPTQYF. The CDR3 DNA sequence: TGTGCCAGCAAGAGAGTGGGGCCGACCCAGTACTTC.

This clonotype showed up just once. The chain joins TRBV7-6 to TRBJ2-5; 9 bases are a match to TRBD1. The CDR3 runs 14 residues. The junction had 2 bases not matched to a gene; V was cut back by 1 base and J by 5 bases. Per germline, CDR1 SGHVS and CDR2 FNYEAQ. The CDR3 is CASSLVGTGETQYF. The CDR3, as DNA: TGTGCCAGCAGCTTAGTGGGGACAGGGGAGACCCAGTACTTC.

This chain links TRBV6-4 with TRBJ2-1; 7 bases map to TRBD2. The CDR3 runs to 14 residues. V shed 3 bases and J 6 bases; nucleotides not matched to a gene: 5. The germline gives CDR1 MRHNA, CDR2 SNTAGT. In DNA form, the CDR3 reads TGTGCCAGCAGTGAGACTAGCACCCTCAATGAGCAGTTCTTC. This codes for CASSETSTLNEQFF.

V and J are TRBV18 and TRBJ2-5; unclear D gene. This CDR3 contains 13 residues. V shed 1 base and J shed 0 bases, with 3 bases lying between them. Germline CDR1 and CDR2: KGHSH and LQKENI. The CDR3 protein is CASSPQYQETQYF. In nucleotides, the CDR3 is TGTGCCAGCTCACCACAGTACCAAGAGACCCAGTACTTC.

The V and J genes are TRBV27 and TRBJ1-2; D may be TRBD1 (6 bases). Trimming cost V 6 bases and J 8 bases, with 13 bases left between them. CDR1 MNHEY and CDR2 SMNVEV come from the germline V gene (reference sequence). The CDR3 contains 12 residues. This CDR3 reads CASSQDSKGYTF. Here the CDR3 DNA reads TGTGCCAGCAGCCAGGACAGTAAGGGCTACACCTTC.

With regard to this clonotype: Because the CDR3 is missing its conserved closing phenylalanine or tryptophan, this is likely a read error. It is unclear where the CDR3 begins or ends on the DNA, so no DNA is shown, and the CDR3 is as TCRdb lists it. The chain recombines TRBV18 with TRBJ1-2; TRBD1 is taken as the D call from the table, unchecked against the DNA. The CDR3 is made up of 11 amino acids, end residues included. Germline V gene data show CDR1 as KGHSH and CDR2 as LQKENI. Here the CDR3 reads CASSSPSGQTV.